The 10 T cell receptor beta chains reported below all come from one sample, sequenced in a study of cytomegalovirus exposure and HLA in healthy donors. Primers included in the PCR were 60 Vbeta and 13 Jbeta primers. Measured with immunoSEQ multiplex PCR; TCRdb has only the in-frame clones, and not every one. The data contain 130,000 or so clones, about 80% of them seen just once; the ten biggest clones take up 7.5% to 9.5%. The sequencing input was PBMCs. All receptors come from a woman aged 45-65 years in good health and CMV-seropositive.

A few counts support this clone. The chain links TRBV30 to TRBJ2-1; the D gene is possibly TRBD2 (5 bases). Per germline, CDR1 GTSNPN and CDR2 SVGIG (reference sequence). V lost 0 bases and J lost 1, with 34 bases in between. The CDR3 is made up of 23 amino acids. The CDR3 region has the DNA TGTGCCTGGAGTGTACCCAGTAGACTTTACGGCCGAGAAGTCGGGGATTCCTACAATGAGCAGTTCTTC. Protein product: CAWSVPSRLYGREVGDSYNEQFF.

The table lists this clone with a few counts. The genes are TRBV4-2 and TRBJ1-1; D gene unclear. CDR1 and CDR2 (germline): LGHNA, YNFKEQ. This CDR3 has 14 residues. The V end was cut by 0 bases, the J end by 2 bases, with 7 bases between. This chain's CDR3 is CASSQDTANTEAFF. The DNA for the CDR3 is TGTGCCAGCAGCCAAGATACAGCCAACACTGAAGCTTTCTTT.

This chain joins TRBV30 and TRBJ2-7, with no clear D. Germline CDR1 is GTSNPN and CDR2 is SVGIG (reference sequence). V lost 2 bases, J lost 3 bases, and 5 bases lay in between. The CDR3 length is 11 residues. The CDR3 is CAWSSRYEQYF. Written as DNA, the CDR3 is TGTGCCTGGAGTTCCCGCTACGAGCAGTACTTC.

V is TRBV7-8 and J is TRBJ2-7, with 10 bases aligning to TRBD1. Germline V gene sequence: CDR1 SGHVS, CDR2 FQNEAQ. The CDR3 consists of 15 residues. V was pared by 5 bases and J by 1 base, with 5 bases of the junction left unmatched. The CDR3 protein is CASSEGQGRSYEQYF. CDR3 in DNA: TGTGCCAGCAGCGAGGGACAGGGGAGATCCTACGAGCAGTACTTC. The full variable domain, its missing parts supplied by reference TRBV7-8 and TRBJ2-7, is GAGVSQSPRYKVAKRGQDVALRCDPISGHVSLFWYQQALGQGPEFLTYFQNEAQLDKSGLPSDRFFAERPEGSVSTLKIQRTQQEDSAVYLCASSEGQGRSYEQYFGPGTRLTVT.

The V call is TRBV6-5, the J call TRBJ2-5, with D possibly matching TRBD2 (6 bases). Germline lookup yields CDR1 MNHEY and CDR2 SVGAGI. This CDR3 region has 15 residues. Between the trimmed V and J ends, which lost 0 bases and 1 base, there was a span of 9 bases. CDR3 DNA sequence: TGTGCCAGCAGTTACTCGCCGGGAGCCCAAGAGACCCAGTACTTC. Residues: CASSYSPGAQETQYF.

This rearrangement joins TRBV19 to TRBJ1-1; the D gene is possibly TRBD1 (5 bases). Germline-derived CDR1 and CDR2 are LNHDA and SQIVND (reference sequence). The V end was cut by 3 bases, the J end by 0 bases, with 14 bases between. The CDR3 spans 16 residues. The CDR3 reads CASSIDRGSMNTEAFF. The CDR3 DNA sequence: TGTGCCAGTAGTATTGATAGGGGCAGCATGAACACTGAAGCTTTCTTT.

This sequence joins TRBV10-1 and TRBJ2-7, with 7 nucleotides matching TRBD1. CDR1 is WNHNN, CDR2 SYGVQD, per germline (reference sequence). This CDR3 is 13 amino acids long. The trim removed 4 bases at V and 3 bases at J, leaving 3 bases unmatched. Here the CDR3 DNA reads TGCGCCAGCAGTGTGGGACAGCGCTACGAGCAGTACTTC. Protein sequence: CASSVGQRYEQYF.

This clone was observed once. The chain uses TRBV18 and TRBJ2-5; 11 positions agree with TRBD1. The CDR3 covers 14 residues. V lost 5 bases and J lost 5; bases outside the gene matches: 4. CDR1 and CDR2 from the germline V gene are KGHSH and LQKENI. This CDR3 reads CASSSGTGGETQYF. As DNA, the CDR3 is TGTGCCAGCTCATCCGGGACAGGGGGGGAGACCCAGTACTTC.

The V call is TRBV11-3, the J call TRBJ2-7, with TRBD2 matching 9 bases. CDR1 is SGHNT, CDR2 YENEEA, per germline. V shed 5 bases and J 5 bases; nucleotides not matched to a gene: 19. The length of the CDR3 is 18 residues. CDR3: CASSRTPGLAIVGDEQYF. For the CDR3, the DNA is TGTGCCAGCAGCCGTACCCCGGGACTAGCTATTGTCGGGGACGAGCAGTACTTC.

This clone showed up just a few times. The V call is TRBV4-1, the J call TRBJ1-3, with TRBD1 matching 7 bases. J lost 5 bases, V lost 0 bases, and 7 bases had no gene match. Germline V gene data show CDR1 as MGHRA and CDR2 as YSYEKL. The CDR3 totals 16 residues. CDR3 region: CASSQDKGQTRNTIYF. CDR3 DNA sequence: TGCGCCAGCAGCCAAGACAAGGGACAGACCCGAAACACCATATATTTT.